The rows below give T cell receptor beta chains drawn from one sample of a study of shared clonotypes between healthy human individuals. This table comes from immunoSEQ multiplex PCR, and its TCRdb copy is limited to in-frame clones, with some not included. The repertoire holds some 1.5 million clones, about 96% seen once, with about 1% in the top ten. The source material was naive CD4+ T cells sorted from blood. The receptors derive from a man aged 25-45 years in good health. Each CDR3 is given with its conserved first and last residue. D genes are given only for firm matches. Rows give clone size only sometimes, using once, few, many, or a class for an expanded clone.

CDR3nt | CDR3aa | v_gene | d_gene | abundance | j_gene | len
TGTGCCAGTAGGACAGCCCAAACCTACGAGCAGTACTTC | CASRTAQTYEQYF | TRBV6-5 | - | - | TRBJ2-7 | 13
TGTGCCAGCAGCTTGGGGGCTTCTGGGGCCAACGTCCTGACTTTC | CASSLGASGANVLTF | TRBV5-5 | - | - | TRBJ2-6 | 15
TGTGCCAGCAGCTTAGCCCGACGGGCAAATGAGGGGACGGGCACTGAAGCTTTCTTT | CASSLARRANEGTGTEAFF | TRBV7-8 | - | - | TRBJ1-1 | 19
TGTGCCAGCAGTTTAAACGGGTACACCGGGGAGCTGTTTTTT | CASSLNGYTGELFF | TRBV28 | - | - | TRBJ2-2 | 14
TGCGCCAGCACCCTAACCGGGACCACGGGCGAGCAGTACTTC | CASTLTGTTGEQYF | TRBV5-1 | - | - | TRBJ2-7 | 14
TGTGCCAGCTCACCATCGGGGATGAACTCCTACGAGCAGTACTTC | CASSPSGMNSYEQYF | TRBV18 | - | - | TRBJ2-7 | 15
TGCAGCGTTGGAGGACAGGGGGCAAACATTCAGTACTTC | CSVGGQGANIQYF | TRBV29-1 | TRBD1 | - | TRBJ2-4 | 13
TGTGCCAGCAGATCCTTGGGGGCCCTAGCCAAAAACATTCAGTACTTC | CASRSLGALAKNIQYF | TRBV27 | - | - | TRBJ2-4 | 16
TGTGCCAGCAGCCAGATCGGACAGGGCAGCCACAATGAGCAGTTCTTC | CASSQIGQGSHNEQFF | TRBV4-2 | TRBD1 | once | TRBJ2-1 | 16
TGTGCCAGCAGTGAAGACAGGAACACCGGGGAGCTGTTTTTT | CASSEDRNTGELFF | TRBV28 | - | - | TRBJ2-2 | 14
TGTGCCAGCAGCTTAGAGGGAGGGGACACCGGGGAGCTGTTTTTT | CASSLEGGDTGELFF | TRBV7-6 | TRBD2 | - | TRBJ2-2 | 15
TGTGCCAGCAGTGAGGACAGGGTGGGAAGAGTGGATGGCTACACCTTC | CASSEDRVGRVDGYTF | TRBV6-1 | TRBD1 | - | TRBJ1-2 | 16
TGCAGCGCTCCACTATACGGGACTCCTAACCCAGGCTCCTACAATGAGCAGTTCTTC | CSAPLYGTPNPGSYNEQFF | TRBV29-1 | - | - | TRBJ2-1 | 19
TGTGCCAGCAAGGCAGGGGTCAATCAGCCCCAGCATTTT | CASKAGVNQPQHF | TRBV6-5 | - | once | TRBJ1-5 | 13
TGTGCCACCTACACTACGGGGGGCAACACTGAAGCTTTCTTT | CATYTTGGNTEAFF | TRBV6-6 | - | - | TRBJ1-1 | 14
TGTGCCAGCTCACGTGGTTCGAACACCGGGGAGCTGTTTTTT | CASSRGSNTGELFF | TRBV18 | - | - | TRBJ2-2 | 14
TGTGCCAGAAGCCTGCACGACGAGCAGTACTTC | CARSLHDEQYF | TRBV5-3 | - | - | TRBJ2-7 | 11
TGTGCCAGCAGCCCACGAGTAGTTCGGGGGGTTGGCACTGAAGCTTTCTTT | CASSPRVVRGVGTEAFF | TRBV7-9 | - | - | TRBJ1-1 | 17
TGCAGCGTTAATTCGCTTTATGGCTACACCTTC | CSVNSLYGYTF | TRBV29-1 | - | - | TRBJ1-2 | 11
TGTGCCAGCGGGTTCAATGAAAAACTGTTTTTT | CASGFNEKLFF | TRBV2 | - | once | TRBJ1-4 | 11
TGTGCCAGCAGCGTAGGCCCCAGGAACACCGGGGAGCTGTTTTTT | CASSVGPRNTGELFF | TRBV9 | - | - | TRBJ2-2 | 15
TGTGCCAGCAGCTTGGACGGGGCGGGCTACTACGAGCAGTACTTC | CASSLDGAGYYEQYF | TRBV5-5 | - | once | TRBJ2-7 | 15
TGTGCCTTTCAGGACTTCTCCTACGAGCAGTACTTC | CAFQDFSYEQYF | TRBV30 | - | - | TRBJ2-7 | 12
TGTGCCAGCAGCTTTGAAACACGGAGAAACACTGAAGCTTTCTTT | CASSFETRRNTEAFF | TRBV5-6 | - | once | TRBJ1-1 | 15
TGTGCTAGCAGCCCACAGGGGCGGACAGATACGCAGTATTTT | CASSPQGRTDTQYF | TRBV7-7 | TRBD1 | - | TRBJ2-3 | 14
TGTGCCAGCAGCCAACTCCGGACAGTGGGGGAGACCCAGTACTTC | CASSQLRTVGETQYF | TRBV14 | - | - | TRBJ2-5 | 15
TGTGCCATCAAGGGAGGGGCGTTGAGCCAAGAGACCCAGTACTTC | CAIKGGALSQETQYF | TRBV10-3 | TRBD2 | - | TRBJ2-5 | 15
TGCGCCAGCAGCCAAGATTTCGGACAGGGGAGTGGAGGCACTGAAGCTTTCTTT | CASSQDFGQGSGGTEAFF | TRBV4-3 | TRBD1 | - | TRBJ1-1 | 18
TGTGCCAGCAGCTTGGCCCCGGGAGGCAGCGAGACCCAGTACTTC | CASSLAPGGSETQYF | TRBV5-5 | TRBD2 | - | TRBJ2-5 | 15
TGTGCCAGCAGCGACCGACCAGGGACAGCGGAAGCTTTCTTT | CASSDRPGTAEAFF | TRBV9 | TRBD1 | - | TRBJ1-1 | 14
TGTGCCAGCAGGCCCGTGACCCTGGGAAACACCGGGGAGCTGTTTTTT | CASRPVTLGNTGELFF | TRBV5-6 | - | - | TRBJ2-2 | 16
TGTGCCAGCAGACCTAGCGGGAGGGCCTTAAAGACCCAGTACTTC | CASRPSGRALKTQYF | TRBV11-2 | TRBD2 | - | TRBJ2-5 | 15
TGTGCCAGCAGCTTTACCTATCCTCGGAAACTTAGCCCCGACAATGAGCAGTTCTTC | CASSFTYPRKLSPDNEQFF | TRBV7-9 | - | - | TRBJ2-1 | 19
TGTGCCACCAGCAGAGTTTCTGCGGGGAGGGCGAACACCGGGGAGCTGTTTTTT | CATSRVSAGRANTGELFF | TRBV15 | TRBD2 | once | TRBJ2-2 | 18
TGTGCCAGCAGTTACGATGTATCGACCTACGAGCAGTACTTC | CASSYDVSTYEQYF | TRBV6-5 | - | - | TRBJ2-7 | 14
TGTGCCAGCAGCTCACAGGGTAACACTGAAGCTTTCTTT | CASSSQGNTEAFF | TRBV5-6 | - | - | TRBJ1-1 | 13